This T cell receptor beta chain was identified during a study of blood T cell repertoires in COVID-19. Original handling: Reference gene primer amplification in the assay estimated nucleated cell counts. Libraries were prepared by immunoSEQ multiplex PCR; TCRdb keeps only in-frame clonotypes and omits some of them. V and J calls and clone size are copied from that table; D and trimming were computed from the DNA. The repertoire holds 500,000 or so clones, 87% seen once, with under 0.85% in the top ten. The source of this sequence is a woman younger than 35 who had recovered from COVID-19. What was sequenced was PBMCs or T cells enriched from blood (not recorded which).

The CDR3 DNA reads as TGTGCCAGCAGTTCCGAGCTGTCCCAGACAAGAAACACCATATATTTT. Translating it yields CASSSELSQTRNTIYF. The V and J genes are TRBV7-6 and TRBJ1-3; no clear D. V was cut by 6 bases and J by 5 bases, with 20 bases left in between. CDR1 SGHVS and CDR2 FNYEAQ come from the germline V gene. The CDR3 has 16 residues.